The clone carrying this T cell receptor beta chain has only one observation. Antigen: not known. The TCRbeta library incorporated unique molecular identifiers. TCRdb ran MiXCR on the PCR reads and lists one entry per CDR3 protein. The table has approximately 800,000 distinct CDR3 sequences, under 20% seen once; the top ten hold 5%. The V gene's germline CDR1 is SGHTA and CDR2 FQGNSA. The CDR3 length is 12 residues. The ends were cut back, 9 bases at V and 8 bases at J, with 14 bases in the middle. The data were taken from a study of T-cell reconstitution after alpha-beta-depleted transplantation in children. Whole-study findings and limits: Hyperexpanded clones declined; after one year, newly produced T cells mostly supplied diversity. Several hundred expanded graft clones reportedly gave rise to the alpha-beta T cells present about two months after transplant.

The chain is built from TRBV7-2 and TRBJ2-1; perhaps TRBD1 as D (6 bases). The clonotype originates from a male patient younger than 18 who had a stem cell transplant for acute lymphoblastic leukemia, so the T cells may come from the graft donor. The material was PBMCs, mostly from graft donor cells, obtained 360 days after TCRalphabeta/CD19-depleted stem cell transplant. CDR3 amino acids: CARGARVHEQFF. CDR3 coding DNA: TGTGCCAGGGGGGCTCGGGTCCATGAGCAGTTCTTC.